This T cell receptor (beta chain) originates from a study of T cells in Graves' hyperthyroidism and ophthalmopathy. Hyperthyroidism, newly diagnosed and lasting under 2 months, affected patients aged 18 to 65. Exclusions: uncontrolled infection, other autoimmune disease, pregnancy, lactation. This clonotype appeared a few times. Its antigen is undetermined. Regions amplified from RNA transcripts were the TCR beta CDR3 regions. The HTBI set primed first-round TCR CDR3 RT-PCR. Each CDR3 protein gets one entry after TCRdb re-called the multiplex PCR reads with MiXCR. The sample holds about 210,000 distinct CDR3 sequences, over 15% seen once. Overall study findings and caveats: Expanded thyroid clonotypes (above 0.001) were mostly also found in blood.

From germline, CDR1 is LGHNA and CDR2 YNFKEQ. The CDR3 has 14 residues. V was trimmed by 2 bases and J by 5 bases, leaving 9 bases between them. Sequencing was carried out using blood. This chain uses TRBV4-2 with TRBJ1-4; tentatively, D is TRBD1 (5 bases). The TCR comes from a man aged 45-60 years with Graves' hyperthyroidism. The chain's CDR3 is CASSQLKGNEKLFF. DNA for the CDR3: TGTGCCAGCAGCCAACTAAAGGGGAATGAAAAACTGTTTTTT.